This section outlines one TCR beta chain sequence together with its context. Its antigen remains unidentified. The source of the sample is a study of vaccination effects on CD4 cells after COVID-19. V was clipped by 3 bases and J by 5 bases; unmatched bases: 6. The length of the CDR3 is 14 residues. From germline, CDR1 is SGHRS and CDR2 YFSETQ. Expansion with viral peptide pools was applied to antigen-specific CD4+ T cells by the ViraFEST assay prior to sequencing. CD4+ T cell isolation took place after 10 days of culture. For each well, some 1.9 million PBMC were cultured with around 10 IU/ml IL-2 and about 9.9 ug/ml peptides. Data came from immunoSEQ multiplex PCR; TCRdb stores just in-frame clones and leaves some out. This repertoire shows 50,000 to 75,000 clones, around 81% found once; its top ten account for roughly 2.4%.

The J gene is TRBJ2-5, the V gene TRBV5-1, with 8 bases identical to TRBD1. The sample in question was CD4+ T cells from PBMCs cultured with HCoV-229E spike peptides, obtained before COVID-19 vaccination. The sequence was collected from a human donor who received a COVID-19 vaccine. This CDR3 reads CASSSQGGGETQYF. The CDR3 nucleotides are TGCGCCAGCAGCTCACAGGGGGGAGGCGAGACCCAGTACTTC. Variable domain in full (rest from reference TRBV5-1 and TRBJ2-5): KAGVTQTPRYLIKTRGQQVTLSCSPISGHRSVSWYQQTPGQGLQFLFEYFSETQRNKGNFPGRFSGRQFSNSRSEMNVSTLELGDSALYLCASSSQGGGETQYFGPGTRLLVL.